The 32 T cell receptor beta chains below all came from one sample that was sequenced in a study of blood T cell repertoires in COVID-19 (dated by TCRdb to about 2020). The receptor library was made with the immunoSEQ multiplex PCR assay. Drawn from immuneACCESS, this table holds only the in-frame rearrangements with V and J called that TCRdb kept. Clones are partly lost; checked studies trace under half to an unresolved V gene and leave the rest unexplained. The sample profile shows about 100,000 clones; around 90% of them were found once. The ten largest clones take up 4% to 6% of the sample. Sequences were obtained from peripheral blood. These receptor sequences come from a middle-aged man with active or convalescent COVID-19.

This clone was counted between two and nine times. CDR3 DNA: TGCAGCGTTTCTAAAAATCGAGGGGCTAGCGGAAACACAGATACGCAGTATTTT. This translates into CSVSKNRGASGNTDTQYF. This chain joins TRBV29-1 and TRBJ2-3; 7 nucleotides match TRBD2. This CDR3 region has 18 residues. Per the germline V gene, CDR1 is SQVTM and CDR2 is ANQGSEA. V trimming: 5 bases; J trimming: 2 bases; junction bases outside the gene matches: 19.

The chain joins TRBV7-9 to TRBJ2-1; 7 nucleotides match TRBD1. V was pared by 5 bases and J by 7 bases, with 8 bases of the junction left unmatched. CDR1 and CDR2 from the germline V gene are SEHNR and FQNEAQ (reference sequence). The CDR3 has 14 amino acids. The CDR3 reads CASSAWTGENEQFF. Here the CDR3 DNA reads TGTGCCAGCAGCGCCTGGACAGGCGAAAATGAGCAGTTCTTC. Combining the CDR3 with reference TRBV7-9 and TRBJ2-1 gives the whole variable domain DTGVSQNPRHKITKRGQNVTFRCDPISEHNRLYWYRQTLGQGPEFLTYFQNEAQLEKSRLLSDRFSAERPKGSFSTLEIQRTEQGDSAMYLCASSAWTGENEQFFGPGTRLTVL.

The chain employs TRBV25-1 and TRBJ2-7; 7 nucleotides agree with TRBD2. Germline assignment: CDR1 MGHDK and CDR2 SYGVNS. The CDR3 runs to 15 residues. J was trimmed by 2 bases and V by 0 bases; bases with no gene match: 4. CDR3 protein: CASSEYGGGTYEQYF. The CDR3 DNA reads TGTGCCAGCAGTGAATATGGGGGGGGGACCTACGAGCAGTACTTC.

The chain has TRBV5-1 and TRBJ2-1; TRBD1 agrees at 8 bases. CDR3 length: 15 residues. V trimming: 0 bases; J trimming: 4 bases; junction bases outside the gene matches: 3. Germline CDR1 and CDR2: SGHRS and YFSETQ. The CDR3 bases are TGCGCCAGCAGCTTGGGTGGACAGGGTTACAATGAGCAGTTCTTC. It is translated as CASSLGGQGYNEQFF.

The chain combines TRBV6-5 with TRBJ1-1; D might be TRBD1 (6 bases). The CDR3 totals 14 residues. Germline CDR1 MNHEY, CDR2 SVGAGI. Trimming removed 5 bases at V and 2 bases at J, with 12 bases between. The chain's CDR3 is CASSMTGFNTEAFF. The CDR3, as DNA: TGTGCCAGCAGTATGACAGGCTTTAACACTGAAGCTTTCTTT.

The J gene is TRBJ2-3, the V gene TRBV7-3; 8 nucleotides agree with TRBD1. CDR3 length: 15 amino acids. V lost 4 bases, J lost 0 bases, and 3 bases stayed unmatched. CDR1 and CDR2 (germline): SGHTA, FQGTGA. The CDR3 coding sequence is TGTGCCAGCAGCTCGGACAGGGCTAGCACAGATACGCAGTATTTT. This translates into CASSSDRASTDTQYF.

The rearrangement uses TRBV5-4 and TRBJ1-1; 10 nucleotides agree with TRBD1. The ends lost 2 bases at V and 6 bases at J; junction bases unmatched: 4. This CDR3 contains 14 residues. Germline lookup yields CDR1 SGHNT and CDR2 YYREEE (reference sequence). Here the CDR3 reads CASSLPGQGSEAFF. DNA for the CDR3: TGTGCCAGCAGCTTACCGGGACAGGGGTCTGAAGCTTTCTTT.

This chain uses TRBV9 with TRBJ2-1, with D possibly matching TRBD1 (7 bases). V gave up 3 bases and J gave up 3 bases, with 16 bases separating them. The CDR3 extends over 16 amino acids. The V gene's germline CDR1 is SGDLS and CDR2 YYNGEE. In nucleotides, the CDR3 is TGTGCCAGCAGCGCCTATAGGGGGGACAGCTACAATGAGCAGTTCTTC. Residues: CASSAYRGDSYNEQFF.

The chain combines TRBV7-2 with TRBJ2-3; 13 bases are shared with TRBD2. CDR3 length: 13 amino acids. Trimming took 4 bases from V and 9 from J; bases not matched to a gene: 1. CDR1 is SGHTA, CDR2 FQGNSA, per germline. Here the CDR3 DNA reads TGTGCCAGCAGCTCGGGACTAGCGGGGACGCAGTATTTT. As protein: CASSSGLAGTQYF.

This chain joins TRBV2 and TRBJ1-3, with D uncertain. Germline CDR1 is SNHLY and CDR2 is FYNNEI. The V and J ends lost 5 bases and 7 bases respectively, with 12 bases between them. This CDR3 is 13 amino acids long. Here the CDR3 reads CASSNGVGNTIYF. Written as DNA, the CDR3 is TGTGCCAGCAGTAACGGGGTCGGTAACACCATATATTTT.

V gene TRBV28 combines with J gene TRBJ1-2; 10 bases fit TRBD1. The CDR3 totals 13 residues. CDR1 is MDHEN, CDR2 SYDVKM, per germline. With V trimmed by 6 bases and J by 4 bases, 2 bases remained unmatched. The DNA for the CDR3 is TGTGCCAGCAGGGACAGGGGGATCTATGGCTACACCTTC. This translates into CASRDRGIYGYTF.

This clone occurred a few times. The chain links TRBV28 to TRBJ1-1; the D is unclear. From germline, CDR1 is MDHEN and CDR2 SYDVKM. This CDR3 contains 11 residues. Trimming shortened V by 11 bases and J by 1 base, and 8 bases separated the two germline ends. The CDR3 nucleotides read TGTGCCCATAGAGGGAACACTGAAGCTTTCTTT. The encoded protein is CAHRGNTEAFF.

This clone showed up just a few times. Written as DNA, the CDR3 is TGCGCCAGCAGCCGTATTGGACAGGGAGAGGAATATGGCTACACCTTC. Translating it yields CASSRIGQGEEYGYTF. V gene TRBV4-1 combines with J gene TRBJ1-2; TRBD1 matches 8 bases. Looked up from germline, CDR1 is MGHRA and CDR2 is YSYEKL. This CDR3 is built from 16 residues. V shed 4 bases and J 5 bases; nucleotides not matched to a gene: 12.

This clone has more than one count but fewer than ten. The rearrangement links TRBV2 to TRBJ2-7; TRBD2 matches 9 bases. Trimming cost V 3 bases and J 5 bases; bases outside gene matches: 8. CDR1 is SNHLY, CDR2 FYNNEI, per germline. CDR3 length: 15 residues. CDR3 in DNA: TGTGCCAGCAGTGAGAGGGCTAGCGGGGTCCACGAGCAGTACTTC. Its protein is CASSERASGVHEQYF.

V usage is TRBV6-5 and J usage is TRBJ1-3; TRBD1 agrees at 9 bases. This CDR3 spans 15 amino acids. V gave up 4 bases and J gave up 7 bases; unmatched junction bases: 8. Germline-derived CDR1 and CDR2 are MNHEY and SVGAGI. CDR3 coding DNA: TGTGCCAGCAGTTTTAACAGGGGGCTGGGGAACACCATATATTTT. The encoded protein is CASSFNRGLGNTIYF.

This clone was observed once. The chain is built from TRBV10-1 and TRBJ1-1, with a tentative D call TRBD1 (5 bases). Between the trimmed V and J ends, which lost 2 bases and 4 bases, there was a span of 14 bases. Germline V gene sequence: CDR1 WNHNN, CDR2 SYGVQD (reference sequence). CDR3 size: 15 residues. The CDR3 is CASSERDSRTTEAFF. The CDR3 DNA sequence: TGCGCCAGCAGTGAGAGGGACTCAAGGACCACTGAAGCTTTCTTT.

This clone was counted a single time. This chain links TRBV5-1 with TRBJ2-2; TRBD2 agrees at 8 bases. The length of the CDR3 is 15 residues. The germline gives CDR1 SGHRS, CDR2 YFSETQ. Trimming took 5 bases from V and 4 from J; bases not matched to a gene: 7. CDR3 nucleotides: TGCGCCAGCAGTTATAGCGGGACGGTCACCGGGGAGCTGTTTTTT. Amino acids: CASSYSGTVTGELFF.

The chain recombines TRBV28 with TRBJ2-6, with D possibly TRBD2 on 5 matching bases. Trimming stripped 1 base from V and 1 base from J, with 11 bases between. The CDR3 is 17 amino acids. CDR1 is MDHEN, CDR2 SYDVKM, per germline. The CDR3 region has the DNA TGTGCCAGCAGTTTATATCTAGCAGTGTCTGGGGCCAACGTCCTGACTTTC. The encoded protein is CASSLYLAVSGANVLTF.

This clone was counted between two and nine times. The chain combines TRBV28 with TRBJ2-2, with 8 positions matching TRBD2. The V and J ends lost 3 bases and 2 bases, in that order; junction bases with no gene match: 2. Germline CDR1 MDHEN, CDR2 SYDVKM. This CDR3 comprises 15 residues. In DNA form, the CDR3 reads TGTGCCAGCAGTTTGGCGGGGGGCAACACCGGGGAGCTGTTTTTT. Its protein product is CASSLAGGNTGELFF.

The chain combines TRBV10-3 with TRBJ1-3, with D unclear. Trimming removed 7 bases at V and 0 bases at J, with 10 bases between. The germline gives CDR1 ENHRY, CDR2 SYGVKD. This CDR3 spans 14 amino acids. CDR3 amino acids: CAIMVADSGNTIYF. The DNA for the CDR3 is TGTGCCATCATGGTAGCCGACTCTGGAAACACCATATATTTT.

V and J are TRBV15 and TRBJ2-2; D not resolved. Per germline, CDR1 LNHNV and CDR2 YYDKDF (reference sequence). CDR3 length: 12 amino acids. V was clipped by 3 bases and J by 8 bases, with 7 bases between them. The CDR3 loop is CATSRAQGELFF. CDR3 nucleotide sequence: TGTGCCACCAGCAGGGCACAAGGGGAGCTGTTTTTT.

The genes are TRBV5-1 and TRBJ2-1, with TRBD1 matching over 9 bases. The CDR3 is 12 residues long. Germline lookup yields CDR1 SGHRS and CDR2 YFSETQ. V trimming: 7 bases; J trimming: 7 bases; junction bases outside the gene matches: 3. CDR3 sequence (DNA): TGCGCCAGCCGCGGACAGGGGAATGAGCAGTTCTTC. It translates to CASRGQGNEQFF. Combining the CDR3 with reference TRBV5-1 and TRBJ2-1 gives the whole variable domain KAGVTQTPRYLIKTRGQQVTLSCSPISGHRSVSWYQQTPGQGLQFLFEYFSETQRNKGNFPGRFSGRQFSNSRSEMNVSTLELGDSALYLCASRGQGNEQFFGPGTRLTVL.

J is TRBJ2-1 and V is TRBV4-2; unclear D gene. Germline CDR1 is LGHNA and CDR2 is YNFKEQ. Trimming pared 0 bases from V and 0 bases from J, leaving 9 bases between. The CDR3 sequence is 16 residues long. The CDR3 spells CASSQDFVGSYNEQFF. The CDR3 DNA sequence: TGTGCCAGCAGCCAAGATTTTGTCGGCTCCTACAATGAGCAGTTCTTC.

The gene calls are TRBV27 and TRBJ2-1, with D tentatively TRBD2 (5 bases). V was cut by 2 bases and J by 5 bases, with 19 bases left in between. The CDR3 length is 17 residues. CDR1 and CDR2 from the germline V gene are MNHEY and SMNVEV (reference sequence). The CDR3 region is CASSLTVLAPRDNEQFF. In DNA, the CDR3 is TGTGCCAGCAGTTTAACTGTTCTAGCTCCCCGCGACAATGAGCAGTTCTTC.

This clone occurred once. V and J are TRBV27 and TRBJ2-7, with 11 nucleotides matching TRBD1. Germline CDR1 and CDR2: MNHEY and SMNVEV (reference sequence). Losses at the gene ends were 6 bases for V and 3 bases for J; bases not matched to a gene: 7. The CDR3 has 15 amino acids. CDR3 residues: CASRSAGTGGYEQYF. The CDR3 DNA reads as TGTGCCAGCAGGTCCGCCGGGACAGGGGGCTACGAGCAGTACTTC.

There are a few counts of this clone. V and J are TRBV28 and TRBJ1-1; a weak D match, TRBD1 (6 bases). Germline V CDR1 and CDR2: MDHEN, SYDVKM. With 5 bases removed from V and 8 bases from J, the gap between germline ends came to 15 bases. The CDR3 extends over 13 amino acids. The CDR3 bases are TGTGCCAGCAGTGAACAGGGTTCTTACGAAGCTTTCTTT. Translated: CASSEQGSYEAFF.

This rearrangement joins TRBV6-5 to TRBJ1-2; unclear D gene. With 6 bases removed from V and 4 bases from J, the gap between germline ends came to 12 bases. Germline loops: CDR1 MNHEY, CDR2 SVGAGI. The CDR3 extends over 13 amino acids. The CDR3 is CASSLEEVYGYTF. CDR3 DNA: TGTGCCAGCAGCCTCGAGGAGGTCTATGGCTACACCTTC.

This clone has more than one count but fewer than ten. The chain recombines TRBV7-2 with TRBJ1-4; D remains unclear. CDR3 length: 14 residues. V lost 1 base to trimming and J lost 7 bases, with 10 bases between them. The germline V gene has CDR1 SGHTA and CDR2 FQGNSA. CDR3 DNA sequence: TGTGCCAGCAGCTTAGGCAGGAGGGTTGAAAAACTGTTTTTT. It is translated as CASSLGRRVEKLFF.

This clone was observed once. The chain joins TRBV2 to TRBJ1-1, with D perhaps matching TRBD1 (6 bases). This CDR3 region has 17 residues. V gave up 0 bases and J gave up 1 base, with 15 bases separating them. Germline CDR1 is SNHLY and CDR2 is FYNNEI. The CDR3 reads CASSEAWGWGRNTEAFF. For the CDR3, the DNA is TGTGCCAGCAGTGAAGCCTGGGGGTGGGGGCGGAACACTGAAGCTTTCTTT.

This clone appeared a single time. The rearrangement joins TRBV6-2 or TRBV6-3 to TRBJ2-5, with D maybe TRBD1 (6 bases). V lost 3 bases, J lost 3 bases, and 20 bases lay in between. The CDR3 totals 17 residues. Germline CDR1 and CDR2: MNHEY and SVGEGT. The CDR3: CASSYGLKSGQKETQYF. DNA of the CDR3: TGTGCCAGCAGTTATGGCTTGAAGAGTGGACAGAAAGAGACCCAGTACTTC.

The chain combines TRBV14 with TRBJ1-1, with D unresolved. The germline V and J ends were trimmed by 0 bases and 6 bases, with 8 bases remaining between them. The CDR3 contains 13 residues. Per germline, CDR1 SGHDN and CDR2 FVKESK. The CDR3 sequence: CASSQDLVSEAFF. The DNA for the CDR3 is TGTGCCAGCAGCCAAGATTTAGTATCTGAAGCTTTCTTT.

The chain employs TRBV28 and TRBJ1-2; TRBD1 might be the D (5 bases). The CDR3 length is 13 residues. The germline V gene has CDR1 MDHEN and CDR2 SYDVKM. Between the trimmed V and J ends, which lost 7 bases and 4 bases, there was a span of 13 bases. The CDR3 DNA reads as TGTGCCAGCAACGGGGGGGAGGGCTATGGCTACACCTTC. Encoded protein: CASNGGEGYGYTF.